The sequence of this T cell receptor beta chain was determined in a study of vaccination and CD4 T cells after COVID-19. This clonotype was detected a few times. Its antigen remains unidentified. Treatment specified: 10-day PBMC culture with coronavirus spike peptide pools or control peptides (ViraFEST assay). About 1.8 million PBMCs per well were cultured with 7.5 to 10 IU/ml IL-2 and about 11 ug/ml peptide pools. An Oncomine TCR Beta short-read assay was used to sequence the DNA from cultured CD4+ T cells. One entry per CDR3 protein, called by TCRdb with MiXCR from the PCR reads. This sample yields 20,000 to 25,000 distinct CDR3 sequences, of which approximately 40% are seen a single time; roughly 4.7% belongs to the top ten. Germline assignment: CDR1 MNHEY and CDR2 SVGEGT. The CDR3 has 19 amino acids. J lost 6 bases, V lost 0 bases, and 16 bases had no gene match.

This clonotype originated in a human donor who had recovered from COVID-19. The chain uses TRBV6-2 or TRBV6-3 and TRBJ2-1; the match to TRBD2 covers 8 bases. The source material was CD4+ T cells from blood, cultured in vitro, sampled before SARS-CoV-2 vaccination. CDR3 protein: CASSYSIREGRARSNEQFF. The CDR3 coding sequence is TGTGCCAGCAGTTACTCGATCCGGGAGGGCCGTGCGAGGTCCAATGAGCAGTTCTTC.